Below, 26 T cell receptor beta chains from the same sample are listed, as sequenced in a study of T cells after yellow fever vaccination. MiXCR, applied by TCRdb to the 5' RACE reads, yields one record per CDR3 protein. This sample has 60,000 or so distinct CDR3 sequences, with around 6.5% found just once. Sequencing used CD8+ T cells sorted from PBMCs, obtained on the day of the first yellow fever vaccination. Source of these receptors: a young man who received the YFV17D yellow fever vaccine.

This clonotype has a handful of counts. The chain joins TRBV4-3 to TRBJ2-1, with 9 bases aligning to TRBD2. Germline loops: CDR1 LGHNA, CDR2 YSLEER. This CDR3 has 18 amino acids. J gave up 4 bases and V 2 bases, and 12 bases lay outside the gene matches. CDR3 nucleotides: TGCGCCAGCAGCCAATCCAACCGTGCGGGGGGGGCTTACAATGAGCAGTTCTTC. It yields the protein CASSQSNRAGGAYNEQFF.

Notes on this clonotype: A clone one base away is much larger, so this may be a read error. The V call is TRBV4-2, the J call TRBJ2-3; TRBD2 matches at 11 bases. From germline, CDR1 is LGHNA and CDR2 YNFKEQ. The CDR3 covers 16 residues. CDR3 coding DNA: TGTGTCAGCAGCCAAGCACTAGCGGGGGCCACAGATACGCAGTATTTT. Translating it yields CVSSQALAGATDTQYF.

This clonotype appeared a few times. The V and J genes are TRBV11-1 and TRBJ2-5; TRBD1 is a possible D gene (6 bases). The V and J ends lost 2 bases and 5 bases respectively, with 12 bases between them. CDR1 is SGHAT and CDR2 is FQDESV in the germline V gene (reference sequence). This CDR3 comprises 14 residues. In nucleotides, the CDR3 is TGTGCCAGCAGCTTAAAAACAGGGTTTGAGACCCAGTACTTC. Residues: CASSLKTGFETQYF.

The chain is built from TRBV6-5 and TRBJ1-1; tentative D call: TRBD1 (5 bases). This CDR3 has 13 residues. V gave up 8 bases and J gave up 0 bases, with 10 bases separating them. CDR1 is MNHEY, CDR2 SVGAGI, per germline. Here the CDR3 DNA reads TGTGCCAGCTGGTGGGGGGTGAACACTGAAGCTTTCTTT. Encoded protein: CASWWGVNTEAFF.

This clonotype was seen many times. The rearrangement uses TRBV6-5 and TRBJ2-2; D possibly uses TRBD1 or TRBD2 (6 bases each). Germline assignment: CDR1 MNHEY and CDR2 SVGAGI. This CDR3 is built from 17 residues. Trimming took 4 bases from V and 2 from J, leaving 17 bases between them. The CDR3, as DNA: TGTGCCAGCAGTTTCCCGGGGGCAGATTATAACACCGGGGAGCTGTTTTTT. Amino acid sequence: CASSFPGADYNTGELFF.

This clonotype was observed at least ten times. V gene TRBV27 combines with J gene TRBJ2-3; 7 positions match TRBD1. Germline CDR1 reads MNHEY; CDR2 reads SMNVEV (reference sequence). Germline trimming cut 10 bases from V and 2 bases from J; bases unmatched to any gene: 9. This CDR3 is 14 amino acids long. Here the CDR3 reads CATKTGLTTDTQYF. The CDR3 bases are TGTGCCACCAAGACAGGGTTAACCACAGATACGCAGTATTTT.

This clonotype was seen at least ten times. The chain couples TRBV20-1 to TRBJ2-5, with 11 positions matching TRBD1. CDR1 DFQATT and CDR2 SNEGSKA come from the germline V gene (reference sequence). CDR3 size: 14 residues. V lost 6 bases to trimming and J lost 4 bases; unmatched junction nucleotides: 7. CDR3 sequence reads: CSARTGGVRETQYF. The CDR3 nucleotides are TGCAGTGCCAGGACAGGGGGCGTACGAGAGACCCAGTACTTC.

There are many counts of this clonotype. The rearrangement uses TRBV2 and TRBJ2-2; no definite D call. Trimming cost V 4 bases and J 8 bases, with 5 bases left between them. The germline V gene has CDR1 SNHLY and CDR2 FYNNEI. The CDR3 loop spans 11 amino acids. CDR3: CASSARGELFF. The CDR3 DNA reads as TGTGCCAGCAGTGCGAGAGGGGAGCTGTTTTTT.

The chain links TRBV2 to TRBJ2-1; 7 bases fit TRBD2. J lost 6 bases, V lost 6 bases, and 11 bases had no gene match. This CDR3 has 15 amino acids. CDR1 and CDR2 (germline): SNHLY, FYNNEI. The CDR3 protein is CASSAGGGPGNEQFF. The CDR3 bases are TGTGCCAGCAGCGCTGGGGGAGGGCCGGGCAATGAGCAGTTCTTC. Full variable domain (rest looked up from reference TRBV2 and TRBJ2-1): EPEVTQTPSHQVTQMGQEVILRCVPISNHLYFYWYRQILGQKVEFLVSFYNNEISEKSEIFDDQFSVERPDGSNFTLKIRSTKLEDSAMYFCASSAGGGPGNEQFFGPGTRLTVL.

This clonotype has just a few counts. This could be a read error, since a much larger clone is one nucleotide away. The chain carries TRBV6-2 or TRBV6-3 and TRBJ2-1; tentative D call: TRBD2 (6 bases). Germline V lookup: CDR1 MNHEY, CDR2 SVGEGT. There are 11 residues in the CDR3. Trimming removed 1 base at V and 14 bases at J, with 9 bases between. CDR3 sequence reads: CASSYWGDEFF. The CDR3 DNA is TGTGCCAGCAGTTACTGGGGGGACGAGTTCTTC.

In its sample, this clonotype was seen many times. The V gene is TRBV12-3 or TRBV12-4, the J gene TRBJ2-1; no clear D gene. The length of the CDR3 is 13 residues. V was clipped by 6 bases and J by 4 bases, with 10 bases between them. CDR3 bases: TGTGCCAGCAGCGGATCCCCATACAATGAGCAGTTCTTC. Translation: CASSGSPYNEQFF.

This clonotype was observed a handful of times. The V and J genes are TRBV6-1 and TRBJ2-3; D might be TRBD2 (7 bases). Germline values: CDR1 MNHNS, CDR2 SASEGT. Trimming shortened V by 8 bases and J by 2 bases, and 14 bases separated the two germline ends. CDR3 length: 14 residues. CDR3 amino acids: CASGGASITDTQYF. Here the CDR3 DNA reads TGTGCCAGCGGGGGGGCCTCCATCACAGATACGCAGTATTTT.

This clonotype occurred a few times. This chain's CDR3 is CSARDQVDVQETQYF. The CDR3 DNA is TGCAGTGCTAGAGACCAAGTTGACGTACAAGAGACCCAGTACTTC. The V gene is TRBV20-1, the J gene TRBJ2-5, with D hard to call. Germline V gene data show CDR1 as DFQATT and CDR2 as SNEGSKA (reference sequence). V shed 0 bases and J shed 2 bases, with 13 bases lying between them. The CDR3 has 15 amino acids.

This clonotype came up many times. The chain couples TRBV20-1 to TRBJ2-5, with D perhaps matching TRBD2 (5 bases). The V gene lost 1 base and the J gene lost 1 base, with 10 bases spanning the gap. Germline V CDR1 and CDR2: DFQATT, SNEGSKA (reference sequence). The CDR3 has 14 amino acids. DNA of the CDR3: TGCAGTGCTAGAGTGTTTAGCGCCCAAGAGACCCAGTACTTC. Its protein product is CSARVFSAQETQYF.

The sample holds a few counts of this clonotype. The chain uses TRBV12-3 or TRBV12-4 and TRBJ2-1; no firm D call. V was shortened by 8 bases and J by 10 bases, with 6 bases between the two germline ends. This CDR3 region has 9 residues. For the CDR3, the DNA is TGTGCCAGCGGGTGGGAGCAGTTCTTC. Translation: CASGWEQFF.

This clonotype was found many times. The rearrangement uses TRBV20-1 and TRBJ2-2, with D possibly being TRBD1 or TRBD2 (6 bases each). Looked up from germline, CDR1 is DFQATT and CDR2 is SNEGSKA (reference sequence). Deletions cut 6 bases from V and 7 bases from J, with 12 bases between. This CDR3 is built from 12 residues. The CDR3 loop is CSASGADGELFF. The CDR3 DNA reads TGCAGTGCGTCGGGGGCGGACGGGGAGCTGTTTTTT.

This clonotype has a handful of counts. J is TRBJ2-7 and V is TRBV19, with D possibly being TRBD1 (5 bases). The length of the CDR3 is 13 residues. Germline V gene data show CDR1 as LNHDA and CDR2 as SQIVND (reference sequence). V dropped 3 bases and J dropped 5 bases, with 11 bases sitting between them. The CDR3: CASSMLIGDEQYV. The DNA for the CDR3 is TGTGCCAGTAGTATGTTAATAGGGGACGAGCAGTACGTC.

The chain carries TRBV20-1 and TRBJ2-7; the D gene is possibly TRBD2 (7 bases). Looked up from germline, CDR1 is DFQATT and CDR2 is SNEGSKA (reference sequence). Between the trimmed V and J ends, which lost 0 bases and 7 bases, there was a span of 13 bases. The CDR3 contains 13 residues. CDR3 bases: TGCAGTGCTAGAGATGGGGGGGCCGGAGAGCAGTACGTC. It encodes CSARDGGAGEQYV.

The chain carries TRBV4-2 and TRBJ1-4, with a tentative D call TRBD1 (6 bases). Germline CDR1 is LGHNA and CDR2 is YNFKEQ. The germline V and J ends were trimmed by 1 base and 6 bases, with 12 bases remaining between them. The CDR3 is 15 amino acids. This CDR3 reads CASSQGARGHEKLFF. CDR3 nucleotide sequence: TGTGCCAGCAGCCAAGGGGCCAGGGGACATGAAAAACTGTTTTTT.

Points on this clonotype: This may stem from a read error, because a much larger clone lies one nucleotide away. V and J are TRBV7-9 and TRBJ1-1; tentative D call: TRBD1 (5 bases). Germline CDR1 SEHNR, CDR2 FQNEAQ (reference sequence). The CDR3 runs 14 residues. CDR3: CASSLVQVNTEDFF. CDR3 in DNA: TGTGCCAGCAGCTTAGTACAGGTCAACACTGAAGATTTCTTT. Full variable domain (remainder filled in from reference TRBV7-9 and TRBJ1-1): DTGVSQNPRHKITKRGQNVTFRCDPISEHNRLYWYRQTLGQGPEFLTYFQNEAQLEKSRLLSDRFSAERPKGSFSTLEIQRTEQGDSAMYLCASSLVQVNTEDFFGQGTRLTVV.

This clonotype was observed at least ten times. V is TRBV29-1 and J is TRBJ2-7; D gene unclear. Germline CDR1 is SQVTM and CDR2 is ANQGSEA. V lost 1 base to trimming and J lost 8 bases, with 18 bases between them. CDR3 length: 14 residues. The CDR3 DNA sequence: TGCAGCGTTGAAGTCGCCCAGGAGACGATGAAGCAGTACTTC. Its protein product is CSVEVAQETMKQYF.

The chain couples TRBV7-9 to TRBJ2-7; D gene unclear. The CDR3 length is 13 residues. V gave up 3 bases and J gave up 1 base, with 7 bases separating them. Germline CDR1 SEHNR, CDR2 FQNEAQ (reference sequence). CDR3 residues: CASSFASSYEQYF. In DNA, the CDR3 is TGTGCCAGCAGCTTTGCGAGTTCCTACGAGCAGTACTTC.

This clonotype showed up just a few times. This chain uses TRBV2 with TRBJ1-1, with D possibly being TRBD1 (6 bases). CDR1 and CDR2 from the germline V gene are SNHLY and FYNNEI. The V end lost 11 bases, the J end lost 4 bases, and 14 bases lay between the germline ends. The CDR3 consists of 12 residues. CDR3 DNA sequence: TGTGCCTGCTACAGGACAGCCACTGAAGCTTTCTTT. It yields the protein CACYRTATEAFF.

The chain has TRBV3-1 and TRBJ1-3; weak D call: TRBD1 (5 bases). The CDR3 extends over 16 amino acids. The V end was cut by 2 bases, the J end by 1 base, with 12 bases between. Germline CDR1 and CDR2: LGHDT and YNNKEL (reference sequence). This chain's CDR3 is CASSQLHQGSGNTIYF. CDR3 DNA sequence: TGTGCCAGCAGCCAACTCCACCAGGGTTCTGGAAACACCATATATTTT.

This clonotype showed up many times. The CDR3 reads CASSLGGDGLWQETQYF. As DNA, the CDR3 is TGTGCCAGCAGCTTAGGGGGGGATGGATTGTGGCAAGAGACCCAGTACTTC. The chain uses TRBV7-9 and TRBJ2-5; D might be TRBD2 (6 bases). Germline loops: CDR1 SEHNR, CDR2 FQNEAQ (reference sequence). This CDR3 has 17 amino acids. V shed 1 base and J shed 2 bases, with 17 bases lying between them.

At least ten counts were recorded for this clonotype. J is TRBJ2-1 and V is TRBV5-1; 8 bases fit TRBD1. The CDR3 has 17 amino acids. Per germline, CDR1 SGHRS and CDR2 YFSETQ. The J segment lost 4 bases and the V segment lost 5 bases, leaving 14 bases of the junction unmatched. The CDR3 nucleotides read TGCGCCAGCAGGCTCAACCAGGGGGCTTTAGATTACAATGAGCAGTTCTTC. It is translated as CASRLNQGALDYNEQFF.